A single sample gave rise to the 21 T cell receptor beta chains below, sequenced in a study of identical twins. TCRdb ran MiXCR on the 5' RACE reads and lists one entry per CDR3 protein. The sample lists some 690,000 distinct CDR3 sequences, less than 25% occurring once. The same data also contributed to another study, on T cells expressing NK-cell markers.

The specimen was PBMCs. These receptors were taken from a woman between 18 and 30 years old in good health.

This rearrangement joins TRBV9 to TRBJ2-4, with 10 nucleotides matching TRBD2. In germline, CDR1 is SGDLS, CDR2 YYNGEE. The CDR3 loop spans 16 amino acids. J lost 5 bases, V lost 3 bases, and 8 bases had no gene match. The CDR3 region is CASSGGAGGPENIQYF. The CDR3 DNA sequence: TGTGCCAGCAGCGGAGGAGCGGGGGGGCCGGAAAACATTCAGTACTTC.

This clonotype was picked up a small number of times. The chain recombines TRBV28 with TRBJ2-5; TRBD2 might be the D (5 bases). This CDR3 comprises 15 residues. Germline V gene sequence: CDR1 MDHEN, CDR2 SYDVKM. With 7 bases removed from V and 6 bases from J, the gap between germline ends came to 21 bases. Written as DNA, the CDR3 is TGTGCCAGCACTATCTCTAGCTCTTCGGTAAAGACCCAGTACTTC. Its protein product is CASTISSSSVKTQYF.

This clonotype was detected only a few times. This chain uses TRBV12-3 or TRBV12-4 with TRBJ1-5, with TRBD1 matching over 9 bases. The ends lost 4 bases at V and 1 base at J; junction bases unmatched: 5. The CDR3 is made up of 16 amino acids. CDR3 sequence reads: CASSSGTGRSNQPQHF. CDR3 coding DNA: TGTGCCAGCAGTTCCGGGACAGGGCGGAGCAATCAGCCCCAGCATTTT.

This rearrangement joins TRBV2 to TRBJ2-1; TRBD2 agrees at 12 bases. The ends lost 3 bases at V and 7 bases at J; junction bases unmatched: 7. The CDR3 runs 16 residues. Germline V gene lookup returns CDR1 SNHLY and CDR2 FYNNEI. The CDR3 protein is CASSDLAGGPRNEQFF. The DNA of the CDR3 is TGTGCCAGCAGTGACCTAGCGGGAGGGCCGCGAAATGAGCAGTTCTTC.

This clonotype was detected many times. The CDR3 DNA follows: TGTGCCAGCAGTGGCGATGGGACCATACCAGATACGCAGTATTTT. Its translation: CASSGDGTIPDTQYF. The chain uses TRBV27 and TRBJ2-3; TRBD1 or TRBD2 may be the D gene (5 bases each). Germline V CDR1 and CDR2: MNHEY, SMNVEV (reference sequence). This CDR3 contains 15 residues. Trimming shortened V by 5 bases and J by 4 bases, and 16 bases separated the two germline ends.

This clonotype was seen more than once but under ten times. The genes are TRBV19 and TRBJ2-7, with D possibly TRBD1 on 6 matching bases. Looked up from germline, CDR1 is LNHDA and CDR2 is SQIVND (reference sequence). Trimming pared 3 bases from V and 6 bases from J, leaving 15 bases between. The CDR3 runs to 14 residues. The CDR3 DNA reads as TGTGCCAGTAGTATCTCCGGGACAAACGGCGAGCAGTACTTC. Amino acid sequence: CASSISGTNGEQYF.

In its sample, this clonotype was seen many times. This chain links TRBV5-6 with TRBJ2-1; D may be TRBD1 (5 bases). CDR3 length: 18 amino acids. The V gene lost 0 bases and the J gene lost 0 bases, with 16 bases spanning the gap. From germline, CDR1 is SGHDT and CDR2 YYEEEE. The CDR3 DNA reads TGTGCCAGCAGCTTGGTGTGGGCAGGGCCAAGCTCCTACAATGAGCAGTTCTTC. Its translation is CASSLVWAGPSSYNEQFF.

This clonotype has a single count. V usage is TRBV7-9 and J usage is TRBJ2-7; D ambiguous. Looked up from germline, CDR1 is SEHNR and CDR2 is FQNEAQ (reference sequence). V was pared by 4 bases and J by 2 bases, with 12 bases between. This CDR3 contains 14 residues. CDR3 nucleotide sequence: TGTGCCAGCAGCTCCAGACTCGCTACCTACGAGCAGTACTTC. Translating gives CASSSRLATYEQYF.

This clonotype appeared many times. The V gene is TRBV6-5, the J gene TRBJ1-1; 9 bases align to TRBD1. This CDR3 region has 15 residues. V gave up 0 bases and J gave up 6 bases; unmatched junction bases: 5. Looked up from germline, CDR1 is MNHEY and CDR2 is SVGAGI. The CDR3 coding sequence is TGTGCCAGCAGTTACTCGGGACAGGGTGGCCCTGAAGCTTTCTTT. It encodes CASSYSGQGGPEAFF.

This clonotype was observed a handful of times. This sequence joins TRBV7-8 and TRBJ1-2, with TRBD1 as a possible D gene (5 bases). Deletions cut 1 base from V and 9 bases from J, with 18 bases between. The CDR3 spans 15 residues. CDR1 SGHVS and CDR2 FQNEAQ come from the germline V gene. CDR3 residues: CASSLGAATATRYTF. CDR3 DNA sequence: TGTGCCAGCAGCTTAGGTGCGGCGACAGCGACCCGCTACACCTTC.

This clonotype appeared many times. The chain is built from TRBV5-1 and TRBJ2-1, with D perhaps matching TRBD2 (7 bases). The CDR3 spans 14 residues. Deletions cut 5 bases from V and 8 bases from J, with 17 bases between. The germline gives CDR1 SGHRS, CDR2 YFSETQ. In DNA, the CDR3 is TGCGCCAGCAGGGGGGGGCTGAGTAGCGATGAGCAGTTCTTC. Protein product: CASRGGLSSDEQFF. The full variable domain, in which reference TRBV5-1 and TRBJ2-1 provide the parts outside the CDR3, is KAGVTQTPRYLIKTRGQQVTLSCSPISGHRSVSWYQQTPGQGLQFLFEYFSETQRNKGNFPGRFSGRQFSNSRSEMNVSTLELGDSALYLCASRGGLSSDEQFFGPGTRLTVL.

This clonotype occurred many times. V and J are TRBV10-1 and TRBJ2-3, with 12 bases identical to TRBD2. V trimming: 4 bases; J trimming: 0 bases; junction bases outside the gene matches: 5. The CDR3 sequence is 17 residues long. CDR1 and CDR2 from the germline V gene are WNHNN and SYGVQD (reference sequence). The CDR3 sequence is CASSASGTSGSTDTQYF. The CDR3 DNA reads TGCGCCAGCAGTGCCTCAGGGACTAGCGGGAGCACAGATACGCAGTATTTT.

This chain links TRBV6-2 or TRBV6-3 with TRBJ1-2; D remains unclear. Trimming pared 4 bases from V and 4 bases from J, leaving 25 bases between. The CDR3 has 18 residues. Germline V gene data show CDR1 as MNHEY and CDR2 as SVGEGT. CDR3 amino acids: CASSWPREANPSAYGYTF. In DNA form, the CDR3 reads TGTGCCAGCAGTTGGCCTCGCGAAGCCAATCCGTCCGCCTATGGCTACACCTTC.

V and J are TRBV5-1 and TRBJ1-2; D uncertain. Germline V gives CDR1 SGHRS, CDR2 YFSETQ. The CDR3 extends over 13 amino acids. Between the trimmed V and J ends, which lost 0 bases and 0 bases, there was a span of 3 bases. The CDR3 sequence is CASSLVSNYGYTF. The CDR3 nucleotides read TGCGCCAGCAGCTTGGTATCTAACTATGGCTACACCTTC.

Ten or more counts support this clonotype. The CDR3 protein is CASSFTSPADTQYF. In DNA, the CDR3 is TGCGCCAGCAGCTTCACTAGCCCAGCAGATACGCAGTATTTT. V and J are TRBV5-1 and TRBJ2-3, with a possible D match to TRBD2 (6 bases). Trimming removed 2 bases at V and 4 bases at J, with 11 bases between. The CDR3 is 14 amino acids. Per germline, CDR1 SGHRS and CDR2 YFSETQ.

The CDR3 region is CASRSAGGTGELFF. DNA for the CDR3: TGTGCCAGCAGAAGTGCAGGGGGGACCGGGGAGCTGTTTTTT. The genes are TRBV7-2 and TRBJ2-2, with a weak D call TRBD1 (7 bases). Germline CDR1 and CDR2: SGHTA and FQGNSA. V was cut by 6 bases and J by 5 bases, with 13 bases left in between. CDR3 length: 14 residues.

This clonotype was seen just once. V is TRBV20-1 and J is TRBJ2-2; D gene uncertain. The CDR3 runs to 11 residues. The V and J ends lost 6 bases and 6 bases respectively, with 8 bases between them. Per germline, CDR1 DFQATT and CDR2 SNEGSKA (reference sequence). CDR3 loop: CSAARSGELFF. CDR3 DNA sequence: TGCAGTGCGGCGAGGTCCGGGGAGCTGTTTTTT.

This clonotype has just a few counts. V usage is TRBV5-1 and J usage is TRBJ2-2, with TRBD2 matching over 10 bases. Germline values: CDR1 SGHRS, CDR2 YFSETQ. There are 17 residues in the CDR3. V was pared by 0 bases and J by 5 bases, with 7 bases of the junction left unmatched. The CDR3 DNA reads TGCGCCAGCAGCTTGGGAGCCCTAGCGGGGGAGACCGGGGAGCTGTTTTTT. It specifies CASSLGALAGETGELFF.

This clonotype was found a few times. The chain couples TRBV7-2 to TRBJ2-1; D perhaps matches TRBD2 (6 bases). Germline V gene data show CDR1 as SGHTA and CDR2 as FQGNSA. Between the trimmed V and J ends, which lost 3 bases and 8 bases, there was a span of 20 bases. The CDR3 totals 16 residues. CDR3 bases: TGTGCCAGCAGCTTTTTGTCGGGACTTCCACCCCATGAGCAGTTCTTC. Its translation: CASSFLSGLPPHEQFF.

The V gene is TRBV20-1, the J gene TRBJ1-5; D remains unclear. The CDR3 has 18 residues. Trimming removed 0 bases from V and 0 bases from J, with 18 bases in between. Germline CDR1 is DFQATT and CDR2 is SNEGSKA (reference sequence). This chain's CDR3 is CSARDREPRHYSNQPQHF. The CDR3 DNA follows: TGCAGTGCTAGAGATCGGGAGCCCCGACATTATAGCAATCAGCCCCAGCATTTT.

This chain uses TRBV2 with TRBJ2-1; weak D call: TRBD2 (7 bases). V was pared by 3 bases and J by 12 bases, with 12 bases between. The CDR3 is made up of 12 amino acids. The germline gives CDR1 SNHLY, CDR2 FYNNEI. The CDR3 region has the DNA TGTGCCAGCAGTGAGGGGAGGGGGTGGCAGTTCTTC. This encodes CASSEGRGWQFF.